The 20 T cell receptor beta chains listed next were all sequenced from one sample in a study of tumor and adjacent non-tumor tissue in lung cancer. A modified ARM-PCR protocol with three rounds of nested PCR amplified TCRbeta. TCRdb reanalysed the multiplex PCR reads using MiXCR and keeps one entry per CDR3 protein. The sample has about 48,000 distinct CDR3 sequences, 55% to 65% seen once; the top ten hold approximately 30%. No cell sorting was done before RNA was extracted from the tissue. More than 3 cm separated this lung sample from the edge of the tumor. Sequencing was carried out using distant non-tumor lung tissue. The receptors come from a woman in her sixties or seventies with non-small cell lung cancer.

Note on this clonotype: An end of the junction differs from the germline gene, which may be a read error. V gene TRBV20-1 combines with J gene TRBJ2-7; the D gene is possibly TRBD1 (5 bases). Germline V gives CDR1 DFQATT, CDR2 SNEGSKA (reference sequence). The CDR3 is 19 residues long. CDR3 loop: CTARVGPWEGLRASGEQYF. The CDR3 DNA reads as TGCACTGCTAGAGTTGGTCCTTGGGAAGGGCTCCGGGCGTCAGGGGAGCAGTACTTC.

By share, this clonotype ranks as medium-sized (0.01 to 0.1%). V is TRBV29-1 and J is TRBJ1-1; D possibly corresponds to TRBD1 (5 bases). Germline V gene lookup returns CDR1 SQVTM and CDR2 ANQGSEA. The CDR3 is 14 amino acids. V was shortened by 2 bases and J by 11 bases, with 21 bases between the two germline ends. The CDR3 is CSVESFGTPNGAFF. The CDR3, as DNA: TGCAGCGTTGAAAGCTTTGGGACGCCCAATGGCGCTTTCTTT.

Notes on this clonotype: Likely a read error: the CDR3 ends without its conserved phenylalanine or tryptophan. The chain carries TRBV10-3 and TRBJ2-7, with D perhaps matching TRBD1 or TRBD2 (5 bases each). The CDR3 has 14 amino acids. Trimming removed 0 bases from V and 2 bases from J, with 8 bases in between. Germline-derived CDR1 and CDR2 are ENHRY and SYGVKD. This CDR3 is CAISESRDAYEQYY. The DNA of the CDR3 is TGTGCCATCAGTGAGTCCCGGGACGCCTACGAGCAGTACTAC.

Details on this clonotype: The junction and the germline gene differ at one end; a read error may be behind it. J is TRBJ2-4 and V is TRBV6-1; D gene unclear. This CDR3 has 14 residues. Per the germline V gene, CDR1 is MNHNS and CDR2 is SASEGT. CDR3 nucleotides: TGTGCTAGCAGTCCCGTCATCTCTCAAAACATTCAGTACTTC. Translated: CASSPVISQNIQYF.

A word on this clonotype: A read error is likely, as this CDR3 ends without the conserved phenylalanine or tryptophan. The rearrangement joins TRBV30 to TRBJ2-2; D gene ambiguous. The CDR3 covers 14 residues. Germline CDR1 is GTSNPN and CDR2 is SVGIG (reference sequence). V lost 8 bases and J 2 bases, leaving 15 bases between the germline ends. DNA of the CDR3: TGTGCCACCAAGTTATGGGGTAACACCGGGGAGCTGTTTTTG. As protein: CATKLWGNTGELFL.

A single count supports this clonotype. The rearrangement joins TRBV7-9 to TRBJ2-7; D unclear. The CDR3 has 14 residues. V lost 7 bases to trimming and J lost 5 bases, with 18 bases between them. The V gene's germline CDR1 is SEHNR and CDR2 FQNEAQ (reference sequence). The CDR3 spells CASNSSLRFHEQYF. DNA of the CDR3: TGTGCCAGCAACTCCAGTCTAAGATTTCACGAGCAGTACTTC. Full variable domain (rest looked up from reference TRBV7-9 and TRBJ2-7): DTGVSQNPRHKITKRGQNVTFRCDPISEHNRLYWYRQTLGQGPEFLTYFQNEAQLEKSRLLSDRFSAERPKGSFSTLEIQRTEQGDSAMYLCASNSSLRFHEQYFGPGTRLTVT.

The chain has TRBV5-1 and TRBJ1-3; no clear D. V was trimmed by 4 bases and J by 1 base, leaving 15 bases between them. The CDR3 is 16 amino acids. The germline V gene encodes CDR1 SGHRS and CDR2 YFSETQ. DNA of the CDR3: TGCGCCAGCAGCACTGTGGGTCCTTATTCTGGAAACACCATATATTTT. Its protein product is CASSTVGPYSGNTIYF.

This clonotype was recorded at least ten times. The chain recombines TRBV4-1 with TRBJ2-3, with D perhaps matching TRBD1 (5 bases). The length of the CDR3 is 15 residues. The germline gives CDR1 MGHRA, CDR2 YSYEKL. V was trimmed by 0 bases and J by 4 bases, leaving 11 bases between them. CDR3 sequence reads: CASSQELGVSDTQYF. The CDR3 nucleotides are TGCGCCAGCAGCCAAGAGTTAGGGGTTTCAGATACGCAGTATTTT.

On this clonotype itself: Germline and junction disagree at one end, which may indicate a read error. The rearrangement joins TRBV29-1 to TRBJ2-1; D may be TRBD1 (5 bases). Per germline, CDR1 SQVTM and CDR2 ANQGSEA. The CDR3 spans 12 residues. The CDR3 DNA follows: TGCAGCATTGAGTTGGATGGGGCTGAGCAGTTCTTC. It yields the protein CSIELDGAEQFF.

This clonotype showed up many times. The chain couples TRBV24-1 to TRBJ2-3, with a possible D match to TRBD1 (6 bases). The CDR3 has 18 residues. CDR1 and CDR2 (germline): KGHDR, SFDVKD. Trimming took 5 bases from V and 1 from J, leaving 21 bases between them. The CDR3: CATSGGWDTSIGTDTQYF. CDR3 nucleotide sequence: TGTGCCACCAGTGGGGGCTGGGACACTAGTATTGGCACAGATACGCAGTATTTT.

This clonotype was recorded once. A much larger clonotype is one base distant, so this may be a read error. The chain has TRBV6-1 and TRBJ2-1; unclear D gene. Between the trimmed V and J ends, which lost 8 bases and 3 bases, there was a span of 14 bases. The length of the CDR3 is 14 residues. The germline V gene has CDR1 MNHNS and CDR2 SASEGT. The CDR3 bases are TGTGCCAGCCCCCCCCCTGGGAACTACAATGAGCAGTTCTTC. This encodes CASPPPGNYNEQFF.

With regard to this clonotype: A read error may explain this, as a much larger clone is one base away. The chain is built from TRBV28 and TRBJ2-7; 7 positions match TRBD1. Germline CDR1 MDHEN, CDR2 SYDVKM. This CDR3 has 14 residues. V was clipped by 7 bases and J by 1 base; unmatched bases: 7. This chain's CDR3 is CASNPQGSSYEQYF. In DNA, the CDR3 is TGTGCCAGCAACCCACAGGGGTCTTCCTACGAGCAGTACTTC.

Points on this clonotype: The germline gene is not matched at one end of the junction; a read error may be the cause. V and J are TRBV11-1 and TRBJ2-1, with D possibly being TRBD2 (5 bases). The V gene's germline CDR1 is SGHAT and CDR2 FQDESV (reference sequence). The CDR3 covers 16 residues. DNA for the CDR3: TGTGCCAGTAGCTTAGACCTAGCAGGCCTGTACAATGAGCAGTTCTTC. Translating it yields CASSLDLAGLYNEQFF.

This clonotype was observed many times. As DNA, the CDR3 is TGTGCCTGGGACCTCGACGGGAACCAAGAGACCCAGTACTTC. This codes for CAWDLDGNQETQYF. This chain uses TRBV30 with TRBJ2-5; perhaps TRBD2 as D (5 bases). Germline CDR1 GTSNPN, CDR2 SVGIG (reference sequence). V lost 5 bases and J 0 bases, leaving 13 bases between the germline ends. The CDR3 length is 14 residues.

For this clonotype: This may be a read error: a much more frequent sequence differs by one nucleotide. This chain connects TRBV5-1 to TRBJ1-1, with TRBD1 identical over 7 bases. Germline CDR1 SGHRS, CDR2 YFSETQ. The CDR3 runs 14 residues. DNA of the CDR3: TGCGCCAGCACGTCCGGGACAGTGAACACTGAAGCTTTATTT. Its protein is CASTSGTVNTEALF.

Details on this clonotype: Its ends do not fully match the called genes, so a read error is possible. This sequence joins TRBV5-1 and TRBJ2-3; 14 bases map to TRBD2. CDR1 and CDR2 (germline): SGHRS, YFSETQ. The CDR3 is 16 amino acids. CDR3 in DNA: TGCGCCAGCAGGTTGGGATCCGGGACTAGCGGGAGTATGCAGTATTTT. Amino acids: CASRLGSGTSGSMQYF.

Comments on this clonotype: This may come from a read error, since a much larger clone is one base off. The chain carries TRBV5-1 and TRBJ1-4; D unresolved. Germline CDR1 SGHRS, CDR2 YFSETQ. The ends were cut back, 4 bases at V and 6 bases at J, with 16 bases in the middle. The CDR3 covers 15 residues. DNA for the CDR3: TGCGCCAGCAGCACGAGAAGCGGCGTGGATGAAAAACTGTTTTTT. Protein sequence: CASSTRSGVDEKLFF. Full variable domain (remainder filled in from reference TRBV5-1 and TRBJ1-4): KAGVTQTPRYLIKTRGQQVTLSCSPISGHRSVSWYQQTPGQGLQFLFEYFSETQRNKGNFPGRFSGRQFSNSRSEMNVSTLELGDSALYLCASSTRSGVDEKLFFGSGTQLSVL.

This clonotype was counted ten times or more. The chain carries TRBV28 and TRBJ1-2; D uncertain. Germline CDR1 is MDHEN and CDR2 is SYDVKM. Trimming pared 6 bases from V and 0 bases from J, leaving 8 bases between. CDR3 length: 13 amino acids. The CDR3 loop is CASRQRANYGYTF. DNA for the CDR3: TGTGCCAGCAGACAAAGAGCTAACTATGGCTACACCTTC.

The chain links TRBV10-2 to TRBJ2-7; 10 nucleotides line up with TRBD1. The CDR3 consists of 15 residues. V lost 7 bases and J lost 7; bases outside the gene matches: 13. Germline V CDR1 and CDR2: WSHSY, SAAADI. The CDR3 here is CASIRGTGELHEQYF. The DNA of the CDR3 is TGCGCCAGCATAAGGGGGACAGGGGAGCTCCATGAGCAGTACTTC.

On this clonotype itself: A much more abundant neighbour one base away suggests this may be a read error. This chain's CDR3 is CASSPVRDSLFF. CDR3 sequence (DNA): TGTGCCAGCAGCCCCGTCCGGGATTCGCTGTTCTTC. The chain joins TRBV4-2 to TRBJ2-1; perhaps TRBD2 as D (5 bases). Per the germline V gene, CDR1 is LGHNA and CDR2 is YNFKEQ. V gave up 4 bases and J gave up 15 bases, with 16 bases separating them. This CDR3 is built from 12 residues.